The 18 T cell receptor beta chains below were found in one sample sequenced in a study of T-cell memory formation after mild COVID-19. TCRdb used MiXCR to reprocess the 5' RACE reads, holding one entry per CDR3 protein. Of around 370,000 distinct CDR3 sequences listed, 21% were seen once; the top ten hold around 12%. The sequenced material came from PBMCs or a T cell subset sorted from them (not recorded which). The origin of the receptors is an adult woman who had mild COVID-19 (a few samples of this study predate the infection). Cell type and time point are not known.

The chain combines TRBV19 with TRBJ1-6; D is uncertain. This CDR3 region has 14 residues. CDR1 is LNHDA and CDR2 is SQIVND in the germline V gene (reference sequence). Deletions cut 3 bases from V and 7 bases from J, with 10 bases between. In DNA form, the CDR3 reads TGTGCCAGTAGTATTCGGGATTCAAATTCACCCCTCCACTTT. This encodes CASSIRDSNSPLHF.

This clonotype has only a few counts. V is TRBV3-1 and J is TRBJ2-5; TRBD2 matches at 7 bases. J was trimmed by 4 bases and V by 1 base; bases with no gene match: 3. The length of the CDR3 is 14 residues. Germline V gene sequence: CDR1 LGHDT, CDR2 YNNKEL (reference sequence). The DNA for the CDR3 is TGTGCCAGCAGCCAAGCAGGGAGGGGAGAGACCCAGTACTTC. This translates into CASSQAGRGETQYF.

The CDR3, as DNA: TGCAGCGTTGCGTTACTAGCGGACAATGAGCAGTTCTTC. Translated, it gives CSVALLADNEQFF. The rearrangement links TRBV29-1 to TRBJ2-1, with 8 bases lining up with TRBD2. CDR3 length equals 13 residues. CDR1 and CDR2 (germline): SQVTM, ANQGSEA. The ends lost 4 bases at V and 5 bases at J; junction bases unmatched: 4.

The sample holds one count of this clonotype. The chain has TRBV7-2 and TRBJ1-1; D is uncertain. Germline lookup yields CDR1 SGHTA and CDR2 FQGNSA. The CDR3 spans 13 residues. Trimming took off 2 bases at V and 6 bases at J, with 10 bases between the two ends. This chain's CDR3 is CASSLIGVAEAFF. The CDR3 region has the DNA TGTGCCAGCAGCTTAATAGGAGTCGCTGAAGCTTTCTTT.

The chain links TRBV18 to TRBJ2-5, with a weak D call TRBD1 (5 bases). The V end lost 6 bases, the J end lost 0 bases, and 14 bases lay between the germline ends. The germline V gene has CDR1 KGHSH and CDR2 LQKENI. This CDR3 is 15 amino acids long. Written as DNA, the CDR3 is TGTGCCAGCTCCCCCAGGTCCAGGGACCAAGAGACCCAGTACTTC. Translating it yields CASSPRSRDQETQYF.

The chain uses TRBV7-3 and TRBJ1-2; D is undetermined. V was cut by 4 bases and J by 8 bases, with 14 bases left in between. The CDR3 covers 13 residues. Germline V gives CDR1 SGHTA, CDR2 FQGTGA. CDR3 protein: CASSSGPGSGYTF. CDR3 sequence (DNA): TGTGCCAGCAGCTCCGGGCCCGGAAGCGGCTACACCTTC.

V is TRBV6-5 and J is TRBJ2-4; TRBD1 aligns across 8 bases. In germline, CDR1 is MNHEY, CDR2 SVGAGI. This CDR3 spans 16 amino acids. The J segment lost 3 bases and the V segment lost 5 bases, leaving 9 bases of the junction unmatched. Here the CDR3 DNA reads TGTGCCAGCAGTGACAGGGGAACAGGGTACAAAAACATTCAGTACTTC. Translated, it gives CASSDRGTGYKNIQYF.

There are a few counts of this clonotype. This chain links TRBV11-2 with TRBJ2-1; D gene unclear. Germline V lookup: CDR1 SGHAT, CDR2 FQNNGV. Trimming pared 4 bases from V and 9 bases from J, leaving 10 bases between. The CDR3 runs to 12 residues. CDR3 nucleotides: TGTGCCAGCAGCTCCCCCCTAGGTGAGCAGTTCTTC. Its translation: CASSSPLGEQFF.

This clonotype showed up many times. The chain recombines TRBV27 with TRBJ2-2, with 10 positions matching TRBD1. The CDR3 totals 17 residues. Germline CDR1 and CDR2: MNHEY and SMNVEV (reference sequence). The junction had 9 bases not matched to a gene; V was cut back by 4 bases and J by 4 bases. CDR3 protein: CASSWTGGSVLTGELFF. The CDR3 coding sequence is TGTGCCAGCAGTTGGACAGGGGGTTCCGTTCTCACCGGGGAGCTGTTTTTT.

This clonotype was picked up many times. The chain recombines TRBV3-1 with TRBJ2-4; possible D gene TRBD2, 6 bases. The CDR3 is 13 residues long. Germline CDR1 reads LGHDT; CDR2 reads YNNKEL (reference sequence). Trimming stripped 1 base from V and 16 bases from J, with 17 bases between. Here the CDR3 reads CASSQGFDGDFYF. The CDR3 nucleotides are TGTGCCAGCAGCCAAGGGTTCGACGGGGACTTCTACTTC.

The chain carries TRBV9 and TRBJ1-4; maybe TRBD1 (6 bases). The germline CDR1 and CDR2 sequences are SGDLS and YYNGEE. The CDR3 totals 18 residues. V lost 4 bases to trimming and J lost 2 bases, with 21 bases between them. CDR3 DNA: TGTGCCAGCAGCCCCCTTATGGGTAGGGGGTCGACTAATGAAAAACTGTTTTTT. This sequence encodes CASSPLMGRGSTNEKLFF. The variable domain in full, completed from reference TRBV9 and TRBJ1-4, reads DSGVTQTPKHLITATGQRVTLRCSPRSGDLSVYWYQQSLDQGLQFLIQYYNGEERAKGNILERFSAQQFPDLHSELNLSSLELGDSALYFCASSPLMGRGSTNEKLFFGSGTQLSVL.

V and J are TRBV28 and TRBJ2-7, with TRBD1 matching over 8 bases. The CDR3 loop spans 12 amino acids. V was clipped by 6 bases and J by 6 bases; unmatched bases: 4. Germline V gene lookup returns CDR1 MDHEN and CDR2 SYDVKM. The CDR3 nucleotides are TGTGCCAGCAGAGTAGGACAGGGCGAGCAGTACTTC. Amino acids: CASRVGQGEQYF.

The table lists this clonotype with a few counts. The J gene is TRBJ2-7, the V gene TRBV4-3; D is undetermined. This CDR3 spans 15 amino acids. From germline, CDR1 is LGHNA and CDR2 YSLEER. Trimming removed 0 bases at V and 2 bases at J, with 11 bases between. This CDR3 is CASSQDLSAAYEQYF. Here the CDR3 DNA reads TGCGCCAGCAGCCAAGATCTTTCGGCGGCCTACGAGCAGTACTTC.

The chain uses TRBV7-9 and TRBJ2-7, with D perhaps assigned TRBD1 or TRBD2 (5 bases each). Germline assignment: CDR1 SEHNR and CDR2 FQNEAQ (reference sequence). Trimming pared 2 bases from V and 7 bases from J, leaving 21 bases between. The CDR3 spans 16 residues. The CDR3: CASSLSSLGVLYEQYF. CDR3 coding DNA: TGTGCCAGCAGCTTAAGTAGCTTGGGGGTCTTATATGAGCAGTACTTC.

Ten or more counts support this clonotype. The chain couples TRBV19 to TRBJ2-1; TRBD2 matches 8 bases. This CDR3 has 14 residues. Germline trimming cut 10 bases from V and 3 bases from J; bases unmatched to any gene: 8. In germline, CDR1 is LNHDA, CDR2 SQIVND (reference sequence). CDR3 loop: CATSPGGDYNEQFF. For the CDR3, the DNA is TGTGCCACCTCCCCGGGGGGGGACTACAATGAGCAGTTCTTC.

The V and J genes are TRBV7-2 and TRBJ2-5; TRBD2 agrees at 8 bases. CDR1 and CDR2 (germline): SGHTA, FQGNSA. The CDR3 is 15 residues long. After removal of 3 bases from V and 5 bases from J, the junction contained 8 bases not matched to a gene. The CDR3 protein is CASSFGGGPMETQYF. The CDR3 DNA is TGTGCCAGCAGCTTCGGGGGGGGTCCCATGGAGACCCAGTACTTC.

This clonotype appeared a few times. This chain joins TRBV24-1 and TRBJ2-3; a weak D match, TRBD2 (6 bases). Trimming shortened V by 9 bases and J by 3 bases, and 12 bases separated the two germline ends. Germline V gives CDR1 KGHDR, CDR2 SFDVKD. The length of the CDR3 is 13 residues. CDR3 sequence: CATGSGRTDTQYF. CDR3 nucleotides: TGTGCCACCGGGAGCGGGCGGACAGATACGCAGTATTTT.

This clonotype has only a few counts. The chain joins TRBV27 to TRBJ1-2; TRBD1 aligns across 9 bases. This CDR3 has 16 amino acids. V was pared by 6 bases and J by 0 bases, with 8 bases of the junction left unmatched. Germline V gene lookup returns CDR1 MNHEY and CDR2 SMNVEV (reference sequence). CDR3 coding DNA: TGTGCCAGCAGGTGCCGGGACAGGGACCCTAACTATGGCTACACCTTC. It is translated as CASRCRDRDPNYGYTF.